The rows below give T cell receptor beta chains drawn from one sample of a study of cytomegalovirus exposure and HLA in healthy donors. TCRdb's copy holds only in-frame clones and misses some; the assay was immunoSEQ multiplex PCR. This table has some 110,000 clones, around three fifths appearing once. Sequenced input: PBMCs. All receptors derive from a woman aged 40 to 55 in good health and CMV-seropositive. Each CDR3 is given with its conserved first and last residue. The D gene is left open where the match is weak. Rows give clone size only sometimes, using once, few, many, or a class for an expanded clone.

>NA|TRBJ2-7|TRBV6-1|TRBD1
TGTGCCAGCAGCGAGGGACAGGGGATATCCTACGAGCAGTACTTC
CASSEGQGISYEQYF
>NA|TRBJ1-2|TRBV25-1|NA
TGTGCCAGCAGTGCGGTGTTTAACTATGGCTACACCTTC
CASSAVFNYGYTF
>NA|TRBJ2-5|TRBV7-9|NA
TGTGCCAGCAGCCGCCAAGAGACCCAGTACTTC
CASSRQETQYF
>NA|TRBJ1-2|TRBV7-9|TRBD1
TGTGCCAGCACCTTCGATCGGGACAGGGGAGATCTCTATGGCTACACCTTC
CASTFDRDRGDLYGYTF
>NA|TRBJ1-1|TRBV6-1|NA
TGTGCCAGCATCGGGTTGGGGCGCGGGGACACTGAAGCTTTCTTT
CASIGLGRGDTEAFF
>NA|TRBJ1-2|TRBV5-4|TRBD1
TGTGCCAGCAGCGGGGACAGGGCGTGGGATGGCTACACCTTC
CASSGDRAWDGYTF
>NA|TRBJ1-2|TRBV4-2|NA
TGTGCCAGCAGCCAAGATGGGGCAGGGTACTATGGCTACACCTTC
CASSQDGAGYYGYTF
>NA|TRBJ2-5|TRBV5-1|NA
TGCGCCAGCAGCCCCGGACTCATCCAGGAGACCCAGTACTTC
CASSPGLIQETQYF
>NA|TRBJ1-2|TRBV10-3|NA
TGTGCCGGCTCGGACAAAGCTAACTATGGCTACACCTTC
CAGSDKANYGYTF
>NA|TRBJ2-3|TRBV5-5|TRBD1
TGTGCCAGCAGCTTACGACAGGGTGGGGGCACAGATACGCAGTATTTT
CASSLRQGGGTDTQYF
>NA|TRBJ2-3|TRBV30|TRBD2
TGTGCCTGGAGTTTGGCTAAGGTGAAGCGGGAGATTGGAGATACGCAGTATTTT
CAWSLAKVKREIGDTQYF
>NA|TRBJ1-5|TRBV27|NA
TGTGCCAGCAGTTTCAAAGGGGCATTAGGCAATCAGCCCCAGCATTTT
CASSFKGALGNQPQHF
>few|TRBJ2-3|TRBV5-1|NA
TGCGCCAGCAGCCTGGGGGGGCCAGTCACAGATACGCAGTATTTT
CASSLGGPVTDTQYF
>few|TRBJ2-1|TRBV6-1|TRBD1
TGTGCCAGCAGTGAAGGGATCGGGCAGGGGGACAATGAGCAGTTCTTC
CASSEGIGQGDNEQFF
>NA|TRBJ1-1|TRBV5-1|TRBD1
TGCGCCAGCAGCTCCGACAGGGCTAAGACTGAAGCTTTCTTT
CASSSDRAKTEAFF
>NA|TRBJ1-2|TRBV6-1|NA
TGTGCCAGCAGTTCGGGACAAACTAACTATGGCTACACCTTC
CASSSGQTNYGYTF
>NA|TRBJ2-7|TRBV29-1|NA
TGCAGCGTTGGCTCGGGGATTTCCTACGAGCAGTACTTC
CSVGSGISYEQYF
>NA|TRBJ2-7|TRBV18|NA
TGTGCCAGCTCACCTAAGACAGGTGGGTTCTACGAGCAGTACTTC
CASSPKTGGFYEQYF
>NA|TRBJ2-7|TRBV7-9|NA
TGTGCCAGCAGCTTAGTAGGGGACTACGAGCAGTACTTC
CASSLVGDYEQYF
>NA|TRBJ2-1|TRBV5-1|TRBD2
TGCGCCAGCAGCGAGACTAGCGGAGTCTACAATGAGCAGTTCTTC
CASSETSGVYNEQFF
>few|TRBJ1-4|TRBV29-1|NA
TGCAGCGTTGACAGCGGGGGGATGGCTAATGAAAAACTGTTTTTT
CSVDSGGMANEKLFF
>once|TRBJ2-7|TRBV28|TRBD2
TGTGCCAGCAGTTTCGTTACTAGCGGGAGCTACGAGCAGTACTTC
CASSFVTSGSYEQYF
>few|TRBJ1-4|TRBV28|NA
TGTGCCAGCAGTTTGAGTACAACTAATGAAAAACTGTTTTTT
CASSLSTTNEKLFF
>NA|TRBJ2-7|TRBV5-4|NA
TGTGCCAGCAGCGCCGGGCCGGGGGACGAGCAGTACTTC
CASSAGPGDEQYF
>NA|TRBJ2-3|TRBV9|TRBD1
TGTGCCAGCAGCGTAGCTTGGGGGACAGGGAACCCTAGCACAGATACGCAGTATTTT
CASSVAWGTGNPSTDTQYF
>once|TRBJ2-1|TRBV7-9|NA
TGTGCCAGCAGCCACCCGGGAAATGAGCAGTTCTTC
CASSHPGNEQFF
>few|TRBJ2-5|TRBV10-3|NA
TGTGCCATCAGTGAGGGGGCTAGCGTAGGAGAGACCCAGTACTTC
CAISEGASVGETQYF
>NA|TRBJ1-1|TRBV18|TRBD1
TGTGCCAGCTCACCCGGGACAGAGAACACTGAAGCTTTCTTT
CASSPGTENTEAFF
>NA|TRBJ1-3|TRBV30|NA
TGTGCCTTCCAACAGGGATTTGGAAACACCATATATTTT
CAFQQGFGNTIYF
>NA|TRBJ1-1|TRBV6-1|TRBD1
TGTGCCAGCAGCAGACAGGGAAACAATAAGGCTGAAGCTTTCTTT
CASSRQGNNKAEAFF
>once|TRBJ2-5|TRBV19|NA
TGTGCCAGTAGTGGCAGGGGTCCGGAGACCCAGTACTTC
CASSGRGPETQYF
>once|TRBJ1-5|TRBV6-5|NA
TGTGCCAGCAGAACGACAGGAAACAATCAGCCCCAGCATTTT
CASRTTGNNQPQHF
>NA|TRBJ2-7|TRBV6-1|NA
TGTGCCAGCACCCCGTCGGACACCCTCTACGAGCAGTACTTC
CASTPSDTLYEQYF
>NA|TRBJ2-5|TRBV5-1|NA
TGCGCCAGCAGCTTGGCCGCTGGGGGAGGAGAGACCCAGTACTTC
CASSLAAGGGETQYF
>NA|TRBJ2-7|TRBV6-5|TRBD1
TGTGCCACCCAGGGGGTATACGAGCAGTACTTC
CATQGVYEQYF
>NA|TRBJ2-1|TRBV5-5|TRBD2
TGTGCCAGCAGCCCGTTAGCGGGGGGGCCTGGGGATGAGCAGTTCTTC
CASSPLAGGPGDEQFF
>NA|TRBJ2-2|TRBV27|TRBD2
TGTGCCAGCAGTTTTAGCGGGAGTGGGGCCGGGGAGCTGTTTTTT
CASSFSGSGAGELFF
>NA|TRBJ1-4|TRBV16|TRBD1
TGTGCCAGCAGCTCGACAGGGGGCGACCCTAATGAAAAACTGTTTTTT
CASSSTGGDPNEKLFF
>NA|TRBJ1-2|TRBV5-4|NA
TGTGCCAGCAGCTTGGACAGGGTCTATGGCTACACCTTC
CASSLDRVYGYTF
>NA|TRBJ2-1|TRBV5-1|TRBD1
TGCGCCAGCAGCCAAGGACAGGGTGGACACAATGAGCAGTTCTTC
CASSQGQGGHNEQFF
>NA|TRBJ1-1|TRBV5-5|TRBD1
TGTGCCAGCAGCCTACAGGGGGGGTGGGACACTGAAGCTTTCTTT
CASSLQGGWDTEAFF
>NA|TRBJ1-6|TRBV30|NA
TGTGCCTGGAGTGTATCAGATAATTCACCCCTCCACTTT
CAWSVSDNSPLHF
>NA|TRBJ1-2|TRBV6-6|TRBD1
TGTGCCAGCAGGGGACAGACCAATGGCTACACCTTC
CASRGQTNGYTF
>few|TRBJ2-7|TRBV30|NA
TGTGCCTGGAAACAGTCATACGAGCAGTACTTC
CAWKQSYEQYF
>NA|TRBJ2-7|TRBV19|NA
TGTGCCAGTAGTCGAGGGTCCAACTACGAGCAGTACTTC
CASSRGSNYEQYF
>NA|TRBJ1-6|TRBV19|NA
TGTGCCAGTAGTATAGGCAGGGGCCGGAATAATTCACCCCTCCACTTT
CASSIGRGRNNSPLHF
>once|TRBJ2-2|TRBV9|NA
TGTGCCAGCAGCGTAGAGGGGCGGGGTCGCACCGGGGAGCTGTTTTTT
CASSVEGRGRTGELFF
>NA|TRBJ2-1|TRBV5-4|NA
TGTGCCAGCAGCAAACTAGTAGATGAGCAGTTCTTC
CASSKLVDEQFF
>once|TRBJ1-5|TRBV28|NA
TGTGCCAGCAGTTCTGCACTGAGCAATCAGCCCCAGCATTTT
CASSSALSNQPQHF
>NA|TRBJ2-7|TRBV6-5|NA
TGTGCCAGCAGTACCCCTAGCTCCTACGAGCAGTACTTC
CASSTPSSYEQYF
>NA|TRBJ2-3|TRBV10-1|NA
TGCGCCAGCAGTGAGTCCGTGCGGGGCAGGGGCACAGATACGCAGTATTTT
CASSESVRGRGTDTQYF
>NA|TRBJ1-1|TRBV9|TRBD1
TGTGCCAGCAGCGTAGCTTCCGGACAGGGGCCCACTGAAGCTTTCTTT
CASSVASGQGPTEAFF
>few|TRBJ2-3|TRBV5-6|TRBD2
TGTGCCAGCAGCTTCCGGACTAGCGGACCCCCTAGCACAGATACGCAGTATTTT
CASSFRTSGPPSTDTQYF
>NA|TRBJ2-3|TRBV11-2|TRBD2
TGTGCCAGCAGCTTAACCGGGACTAGCGGGGTCACAGATACGCAGTATTTT
CASSLTGTSGVTDTQYF
>NA|TRBJ2-3|TRBV14|NA
TGTGCCAGCAGCCACAGAACAGATACGCAGTATTTT
CASSHRTDTQYF
>NA|TRBJ1-2|TRBV30|NA
TGTGCCTGGAGTCCCAGGGGTAACTATGGCTACACCTTC
CAWSPRGNYGYTF
>NA|TRBJ1-3|TRBV9|NA
TGTGCCAGCAGCGTCACAGACTCTGGAAACACCATATATTTT
CASSVTDSGNTIYF
>few|TRBJ2-7|TRBV6-5|NA
TGTGCCAGCAGTTACTCAGGGCAGGGCCCCTCCTACGAGCAGTACTTC
CASSYSGQGPSYEQYF
>NA|TRBJ2-3|TRBV5-1|TRBD1
TGCGCCAGCGCCAACCTAATGGACAGGGCAGATACGCAGTATTTT
CASANLMDRADTQYF